This T cell receptor (beta chain) was retrieved from a study of regulatory T cells in long-lasting Graves disease. A remark on this clonotype: This likely stems from a read error, as it lies one base from a far larger clone. This CDR3 fails to terminate in the conserved phenylalanine or tryptophan, so it likely reflects a read error.

CDR1 is SGHTA, CDR2 FQGNSA, per germline. The CDR3 extends over 12 amino acids. The ends were cut back, 1 base at V and 3 bases at J, with 1 base in the middle. CDR3 regions were amplified by Arm-PCR using iRepertoire HTBI primers to build TCR beta libraries. One entry per CDR3 protein results from TCRdb running MiXCR on the multiplex PCR reads. The table lists hundreds of thousands of distinct CDR3 sequences, 16% of them singletons. Time point of the sample: newly diagnosed GD, antithyroid drugs for less than 3 months. The authors made the TCR library using RNA they extracted from PBMCs. This sample also belongs to another study, concerning T cells in Graves' hyperthyroidism and ophthalmopathy.

V gene TRBV7-2 combines with J gene TRBJ1-5; D gene uncertain. The starting material was peripheral blood mononuclear cells (PBMCs), obtained at new diagnosis, from a patient treated with antithyroid drugs. The source of this sequence is a woman in her twenties or thirties with Graves disease. The CDR3 DNA is TGTGCCAGCAGCTTAGACAATCAGCCCCAGCATTCT. Translation: CASSLDNQPQHS.